A selection of T cell receptor beta chains follows, all from one sample in a study of T-cell memory formation after mild COVID-19. TCRdb re-analysed the 5' RACE reads in MiXCR, keeping a single row per CDR3 protein. The repertoire includes hundreds of thousands of distinct CDR3 sequences, about 15% of them detected once, and more than 20% sits in the top ten. Sequenced input: PBMCs or a T cell subset sorted from them (not recorded which). The source of these receptors is a man aged 18 to 29 who had mild COVID-19 (a few samples of this study predate the infection). Cell type and time point are not known. CDR3s include the opening cysteine and the closing phenylalanine or tryptophan. A D gene is named only where the DNA matches it firmly. Clone size is not always given. Where it is, it says once, few, many or a class for expanded clones.

size	V	J	D	DNA	CDR3
NA	TRBV5-1	TRBJ2-5	TRBD2	TGCGCCAGCAGCTTCGGACTAGCGGGCAACTGGGGGACCCAGTACTTC	CASSFGLAGNWGTQYF
few	TRBV4-2	TRBJ2-3	TRBD2	TGTGCCAGCAGCCCCCTGGCTAGCGGGGGGGCAGATACGCAGTATTTT	CASSPLASGGADTQYF
NA	TRBV2	TRBJ2-2	NA	TGTGCCATAAGATCGAGCACCCTCGGGGGGGAGCTGTTTTTT	CAIRSSTLGGELFF
NA	TRBV5-5	TRBJ2-5	NA	TGTGCCAGCAGCCCACGGAGATACTCCCCGGTCACAATTAGTGAGACCCAGTACTTC	CASSPRRYSPVTISETQYF
NA	TRBV5-1	TRBJ1-5	NA	TGCGCCAGCAGCACCCGGGGGGAGGGTGGTTATCAGCCCCAGCATTTT	CASSTRGEGGYQPQHF
NA	TRBV7-9	TRBJ1-1	TRBD1	TGTGCCAGCAGCGCGACAGGGGTGGCTGAAGCTTTCTTT	CASSATGVAEAFF
NA	TRBV28	TRBJ1-1	TRBD1	TGTGCCAGCAACATGGGACAGGCGTACACTGAAGCTTTCTTT	CASNMGQAYTEAFF
NA	TRBV5-1	TRBJ2-5	TRBD1	TGCGCCAGCAGCCTCCAGGGACAGGGTTCAGGGACCCAGTACTTC	CASSLQGQGSGTQYF
NA	TRBV5-6	TRBJ2-5	NA	TGTGCCAGCAGCCAGGAGGGTTGGGCCCAGTACTTC	CASSQEGWAQYF
NA	TRBV28	TRBJ1-1	NA	TGTGCCAGCAGAGAAAACAGGGTGGCGAACACTGAAGCTTTCTTT	CASRENRVANTEAFF
NA	TRBV7-9	TRBJ1-1	NA	TGTGCCAGCATTCGGGGGAGCACTGAAGCTTTCTTT	CASIRGSTEAFF
few	TRBV7-9	TRBJ2-6	NA	TGTGCCAGCAGCGCCGGGACTTACTCTGGGGCCAACGTCCTGACTTTC	CASSAGTYSGANVLTF
NA	TRBV3-1	TRBJ2-7	NA	TGTGCCAGCAGCCGAGAGCACGAGCAGTACTTC	CASSREHEQYF
few	TRBV20-1	TRBJ2-5	NA	TGCAGTGTATTGACACCCCCCGGTCCTGGGGCCCAGTACTTC	CSVLTPPGPGAQYF
few	TRBV5-1	TRBJ2-5	NA	TGCGCCAGCAGCTCTACCGGGACAACCCAAGAGACCCAGTACTTC	CASSSTGTTQETQYF
NA	TRBV7-9	TRBJ1-1	NA	TGTGCCAGCAGCTCCCCCGCCGGAGGTGGAGCTTTCTTT	CASSSPAGGGAFF